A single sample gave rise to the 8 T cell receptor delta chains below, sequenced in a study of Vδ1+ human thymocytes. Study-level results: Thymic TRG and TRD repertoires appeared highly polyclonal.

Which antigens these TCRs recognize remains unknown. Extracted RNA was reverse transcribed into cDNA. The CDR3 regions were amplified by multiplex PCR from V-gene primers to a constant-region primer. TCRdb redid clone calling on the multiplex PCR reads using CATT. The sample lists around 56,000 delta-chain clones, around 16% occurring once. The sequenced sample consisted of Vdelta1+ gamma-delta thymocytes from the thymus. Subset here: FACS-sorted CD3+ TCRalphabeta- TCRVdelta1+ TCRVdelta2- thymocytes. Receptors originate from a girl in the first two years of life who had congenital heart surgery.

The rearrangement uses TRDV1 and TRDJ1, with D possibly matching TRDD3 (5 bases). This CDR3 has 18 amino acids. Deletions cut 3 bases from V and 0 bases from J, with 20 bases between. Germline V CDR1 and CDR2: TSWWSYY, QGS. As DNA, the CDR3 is TGTGCTCTTGGGGACCCGCGGAGGGGACCCATGTACACCGATAAACTCATCTTT. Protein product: CALGDPRRGPMYTDKLIF.

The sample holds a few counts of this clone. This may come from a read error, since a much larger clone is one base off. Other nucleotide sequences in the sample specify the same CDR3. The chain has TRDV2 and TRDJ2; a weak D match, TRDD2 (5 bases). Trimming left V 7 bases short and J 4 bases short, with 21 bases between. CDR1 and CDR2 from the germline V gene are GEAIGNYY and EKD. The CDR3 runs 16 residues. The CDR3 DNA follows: TGTGCCTGCGACCCTACCTCCTCGGACAAGACAGCACAACTCTTCTTT. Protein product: CACDPTSSDKTAQLFF.

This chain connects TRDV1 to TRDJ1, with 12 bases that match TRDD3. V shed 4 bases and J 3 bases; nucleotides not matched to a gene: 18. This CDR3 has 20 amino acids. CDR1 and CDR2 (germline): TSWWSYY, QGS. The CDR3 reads CALGALSCWGIRPGADKLIF. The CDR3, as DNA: TGTGCTCTTGGGGCACTTTCGTGCTGGGGGATACGGCCGGGAGCCGATAAACTCATCTTT.

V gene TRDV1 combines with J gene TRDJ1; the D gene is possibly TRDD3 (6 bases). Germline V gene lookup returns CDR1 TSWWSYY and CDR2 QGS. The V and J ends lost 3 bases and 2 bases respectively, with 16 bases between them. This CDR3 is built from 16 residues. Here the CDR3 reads CALGDNIPGITDKLIF. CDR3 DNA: TGTGCTCTTGGGGATAATATTCCTGGGATAACCGATAAACTCATCTTT.

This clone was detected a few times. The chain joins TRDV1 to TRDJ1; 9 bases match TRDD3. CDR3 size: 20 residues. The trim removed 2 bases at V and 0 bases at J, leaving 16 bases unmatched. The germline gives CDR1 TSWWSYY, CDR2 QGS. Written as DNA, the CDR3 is TGTGCTCTTGGGGAAGTCCTCTCTTCCCTACTGGGGGACAACACCGATAAACTCATCTTT. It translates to CALGEVLSSLLGDNTDKLIF.

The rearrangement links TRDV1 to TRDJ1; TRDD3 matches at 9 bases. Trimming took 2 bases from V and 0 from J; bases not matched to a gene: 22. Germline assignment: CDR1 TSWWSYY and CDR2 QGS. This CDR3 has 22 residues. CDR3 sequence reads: CALGEKASLRGTGGLYTDKLIF. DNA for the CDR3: TGTGCTCTTGGGGAAAAAGCGTCCCTACGGGGTACTGGGGGACTTTACACCGATAAACTCATCTTT.

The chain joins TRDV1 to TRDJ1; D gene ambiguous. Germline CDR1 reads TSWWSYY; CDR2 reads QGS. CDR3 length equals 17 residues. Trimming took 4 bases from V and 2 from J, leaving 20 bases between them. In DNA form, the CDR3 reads TGTGCTCTTGGGGGGGGCTACGAATTGGCGAAGACCGATAAACTCATCTTT. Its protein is CALGGGYELAKTDKLIF.

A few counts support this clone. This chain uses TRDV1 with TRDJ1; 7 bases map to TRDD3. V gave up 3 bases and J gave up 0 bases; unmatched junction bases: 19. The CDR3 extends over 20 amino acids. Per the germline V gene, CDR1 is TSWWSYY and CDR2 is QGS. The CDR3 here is CALGDNPLSYTTGDTDKLIF. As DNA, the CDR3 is TGTGCTCTTGGGGACAATCCTCTTTCATACACCACTGGGGACACCGATAAACTCATCTTT.